The rows below give T cell receptor beta chains drawn from one sample of a study of response to subunit inactivated influenza vaccine. TCRdb independently ran MiXCR on the RT-PCR reads; one entry per CDR3 protein. The table shows about 530,000 distinct CDR3 sequences, with 12% occurring only once. The specimen was PBMCs from blood, collected on the day of vaccination. All receptors come from a man over 45 who received an inactivated influenza vaccine. The CDR3 runs from the conserved cysteine through the conserved F or W. The order of the fields is V gene, CDR3 protein.

>TRBV4-2
CASSQEKTGPPYEQYF
>TRBV11-2
CASSYAITGGTWLTEAFF
>TRBV12-3/TRBV12-4
CASSLNRNSPLHF
>TRBV3-1
CASSQGRTGLEQYF
>TRBV4-1
CASSQARGLDTVSYEQYF
>TRBV5-1
CASSLGPAGIQETQYF
>TRBV11-2
CASSQGTRQLLAGNTIYF
>TRBV24-1
CASRQFGAPEPQHF
>TRBV20-1
CSARDHADHEQYF
>TRBV5-1
CASSFNGELFF
>TRBV6-2/TRBV6-3
CASSYSLGLQGRVYNEQFF
>TRBV5-5
CASSHVGQGYEQYF
>TRBV27
CASSQTPWYEQYF
>TRBV6-1
CASSRQGAGGNTIYF
>TRBV4-2
CASSQDANSPLHF
>TRBV11-2
CASSLTLGQGRFQETQYF
>TRBV20-1
CSARVEGYTF
>TRBV6-2/TRBV6-3
CASSRALETDEQFF
>TRBV5-1
CASSSTGADQETQYF
>TRBV5-1
CASSSVRESNEQFF
>TRBV6-2/TRBV6-3
CASSLDYLPSTDTQYF
>TRBV30
CAWELAKTQYF
>TRBV4-1
CASSQGQGASYGYTF
>TRBV7-2
CASSLVEKGELFF
>TRBV12-3/TRBV12-4
CASSTSTSGANVLTF
>TRBV20-1
CSASFNLETQYF
>TRBV20-1
CSARPIPSGSLNEQYF
>TRBV5-4
CASSSDGHNEQFF
>TRBV11-2
CASSLGFSKADTQYF
>TRBV6-2/TRBV6-3
CAARDRGSNQPQHF
>TRBV2
CASSTGQGGISDIQYF
>TRBV20-1
CSAPRQGNTGELFF
>TRBV10-3
CATKLEHSSYEQYF
>TRBV6-2/TRBV6-3
CASSRQITDTQYF
>TRBV20-1
CSASSLAGYEQFF
>TRBV6-2/TRBV6-3
CASRSGQGAYEQYF
>TRBV7-2
CASSRLSVRSTDTQYF
>TRBV5-5
CASSRTGASYNEQFF
>TRBV7-2
CASSYTFGRNSYNEQFF
>TRBV7-2
CASSAGMNTEAFF
>TRBV6-1
CASSRPGTPETQYF
>TRBV15
CATSLGSGREKLFF
>TRBV29-1
CSVEDLGSEQYF
>TRBV11-2
CASSLNTGTAETQYF
>TRBV27
CASQGQFTGELFF